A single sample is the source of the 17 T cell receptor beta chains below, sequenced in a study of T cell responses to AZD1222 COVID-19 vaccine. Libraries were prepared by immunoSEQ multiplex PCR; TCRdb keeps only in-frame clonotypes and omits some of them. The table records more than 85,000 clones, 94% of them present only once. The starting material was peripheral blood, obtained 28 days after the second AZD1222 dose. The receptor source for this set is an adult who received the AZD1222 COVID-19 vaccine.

CDR3 sequence reads: CASSLLPDWETQYF. The CDR3 nucleotides are TGTGCCAGCAGTTTATTACCGGACTGGGAGACCCAGTACTTC. V and J are TRBV6-5 and TRBJ2-5; maybe TRBD2 (5 bases). Trimming left V 4 bases short and J 5 bases short, with 14 bases between. Germline assignment: CDR1 MNHEY and CDR2 SVGAGI. The length of the CDR3 is 14 residues.

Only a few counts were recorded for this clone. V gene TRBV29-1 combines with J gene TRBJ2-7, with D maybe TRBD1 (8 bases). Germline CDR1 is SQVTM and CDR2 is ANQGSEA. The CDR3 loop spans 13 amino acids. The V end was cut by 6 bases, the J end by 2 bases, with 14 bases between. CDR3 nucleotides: TGCAGCGTCCGACAGGGGACTACCTACGAGCAGTACTTC. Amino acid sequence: CSVRQGTTYEQYF.

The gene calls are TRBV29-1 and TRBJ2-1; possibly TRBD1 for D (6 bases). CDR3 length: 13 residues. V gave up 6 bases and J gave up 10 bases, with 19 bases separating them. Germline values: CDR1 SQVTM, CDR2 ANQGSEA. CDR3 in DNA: TGCAGCGTCCTCAGGGGCTTTAGAGGCGAGCAGTTCTTC. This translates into CSVLRGFRGEQFF.

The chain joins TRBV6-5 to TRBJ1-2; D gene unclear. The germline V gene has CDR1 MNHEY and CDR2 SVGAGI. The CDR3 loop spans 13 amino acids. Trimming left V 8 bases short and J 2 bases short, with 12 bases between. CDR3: CASYEGMNYGYTF. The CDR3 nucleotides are TGTGCCAGCTACGAAGGGATGAACTATGGCTACACCTTC.

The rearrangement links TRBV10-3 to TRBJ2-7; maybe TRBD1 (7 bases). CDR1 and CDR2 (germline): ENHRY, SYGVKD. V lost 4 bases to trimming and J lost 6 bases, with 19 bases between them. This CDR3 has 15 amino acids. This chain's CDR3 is CAISAVTGLEGEQYF. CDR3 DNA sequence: TGTGCCATCAGTGCCGTGACAGGGTTGGAGGGCGAGCAGTACTTC.

CDR3 nucleotide sequence: TGTGCCAGCAGTTACCTAAATGGGTATGGCTACACCTTC. The encoded protein is CASSYLNGYGYTF. This chain connects TRBV6-5 to TRBJ1-2; no reliable D call. The germline V gene encodes CDR1 MNHEY and CDR2 SVGAGI. The CDR3 has 13 residues. Deletions cut 2 bases from V and 5 bases from J, with 9 bases between.

The DNA for the CDR3 is TGTGCCAGCAGCTTAGGACAGGTGACCCACGAGCAGTACTTC. Protein: CASSLGQVTHEQYF. The chain couples TRBV11-2 to TRBJ2-7; a weak D match, TRBD1 (6 bases). The germline CDR1 and CDR2 sequences are SGHAT and FQNNGV. The germline V and J ends were trimmed by 1 base and 5 bases, with 12 bases remaining between them. The CDR3 is made up of 14 amino acids.

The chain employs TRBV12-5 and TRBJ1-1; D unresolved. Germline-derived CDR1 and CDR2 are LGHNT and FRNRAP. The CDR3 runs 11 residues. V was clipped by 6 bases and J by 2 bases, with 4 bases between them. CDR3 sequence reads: CASGFNTEAFF. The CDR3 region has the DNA TGTGCTAGTGGCTTTAACACTGAAGCTTTCTTT.

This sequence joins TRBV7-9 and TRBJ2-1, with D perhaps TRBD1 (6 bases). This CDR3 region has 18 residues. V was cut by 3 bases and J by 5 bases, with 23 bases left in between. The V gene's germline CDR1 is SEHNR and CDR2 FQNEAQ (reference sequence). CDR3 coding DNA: TGTGCCAGCAGCTTGTTACGGTTGCGGCGTCAGGGGCACAATGAGCAGTTCTTC. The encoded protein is CASSLLRLRRQGHNEQFF.

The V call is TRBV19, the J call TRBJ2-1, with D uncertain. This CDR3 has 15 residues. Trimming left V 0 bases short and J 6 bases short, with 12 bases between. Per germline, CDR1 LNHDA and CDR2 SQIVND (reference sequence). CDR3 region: CASSIEGIPSNEQFF. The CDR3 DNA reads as TGTGCCAGTAGTATAGAGGGAATCCCCTCCAATGAGCAGTTCTTC.

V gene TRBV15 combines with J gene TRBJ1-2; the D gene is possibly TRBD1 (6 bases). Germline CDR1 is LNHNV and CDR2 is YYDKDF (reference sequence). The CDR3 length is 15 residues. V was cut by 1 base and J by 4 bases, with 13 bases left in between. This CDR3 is CATSRGQTGTYGYTF. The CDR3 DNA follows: TGTGCCACCAGCAGAGGGCAGACAGGAACCTATGGCTACACCTTC.

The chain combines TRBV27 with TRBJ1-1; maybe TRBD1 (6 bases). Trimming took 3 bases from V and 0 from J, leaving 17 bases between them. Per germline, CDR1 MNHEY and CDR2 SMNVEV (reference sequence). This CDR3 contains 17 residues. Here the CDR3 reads CASSFQGGSGLNTEAFF. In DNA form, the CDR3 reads TGTGCCAGCAGTTTCCAAGGGGGGTCGGGACTGAACACTGAAGCTTTCTTT.

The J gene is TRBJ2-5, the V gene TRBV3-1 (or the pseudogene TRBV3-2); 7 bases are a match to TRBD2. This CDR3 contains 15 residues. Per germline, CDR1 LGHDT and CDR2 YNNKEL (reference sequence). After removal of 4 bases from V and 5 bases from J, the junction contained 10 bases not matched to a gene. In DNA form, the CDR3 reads TGTGCCAGCAGCCTATCGCGGGGGTCGTGGGAGACCCAGTACTTC. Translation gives CASSLSRGSWETQYF.

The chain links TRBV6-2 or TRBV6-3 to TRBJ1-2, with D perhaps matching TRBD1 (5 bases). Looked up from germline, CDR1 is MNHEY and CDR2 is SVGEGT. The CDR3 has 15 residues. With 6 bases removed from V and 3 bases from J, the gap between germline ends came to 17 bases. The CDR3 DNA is TGTGCCAGCAGCCCCTGGCAGGGCCAACACTATGGCTACACCTTC. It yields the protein CASSPWQGQHYGYTF.

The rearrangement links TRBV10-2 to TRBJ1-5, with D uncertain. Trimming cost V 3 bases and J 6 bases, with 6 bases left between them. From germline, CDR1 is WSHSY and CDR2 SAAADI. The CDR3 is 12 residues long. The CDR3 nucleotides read TGCGCCAGCAGTGAAGGAGGTCAGCCCCAGCATTTT. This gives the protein CASSEGGQPQHF.

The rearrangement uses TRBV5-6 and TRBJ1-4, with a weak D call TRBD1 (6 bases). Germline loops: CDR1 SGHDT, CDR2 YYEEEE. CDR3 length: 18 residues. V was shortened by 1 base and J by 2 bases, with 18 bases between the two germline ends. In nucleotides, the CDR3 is TGTGCCAGCAGCTTGCACTGGGAAGGGGGTGGTACTAATGAAAAACTGTTTTTT. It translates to CASSLHWEGGGTNEKLFF.

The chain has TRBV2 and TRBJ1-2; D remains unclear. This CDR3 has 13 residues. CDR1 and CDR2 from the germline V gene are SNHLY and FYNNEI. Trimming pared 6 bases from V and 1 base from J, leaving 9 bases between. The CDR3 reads CASRQEFNYGYTF. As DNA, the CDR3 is TGTGCCAGCAGGCAAGAGTTTAACTATGGCTACACCTTC.